Listed here are 32 T cell receptor beta chains from one sample, sequenced in a study of cytomegalovirus exposure and HLA in healthy donors. The PCR ran on 60 Vbeta and 13 Jbeta primers. Sequencing used immunoSEQ multiplex PCR; TCRdb keeps in-frame clones, though not all of them. The data show about 70,000 clones, with 68% seen just once and 9.5% to 13% held by the top ten. Sequencing used PBMCs. The receptors derive from a woman aged 25 to 39 in good health and CMV-seronegative.

The chain combines TRBV5-1 with TRBJ2-2; 9 bases match TRBD1. The CDR3 has 16 residues. The V gene end was trimmed by 3 bases and the J gene end by 2 bases; junction bases not matched to a gene: 5. Looked up from germline, CDR1 is SGHRS and CDR2 is YFSETQ. The CDR3 loop is CASSSQQGANTGELFF. DNA of the CDR3: TGCGCCAGCAGCTCTCAACAGGGGGCAAACACCGGGGAGCTGTTTTTT.

The chain uses TRBV4-3 and TRBJ2-3, with D unclear. Deletions cut 0 bases from V and 2 bases from J, with 6 bases between. The CDR3 runs to 14 residues. CDR1 is LGHNA, CDR2 YSLEER, per germline. CDR3 coding DNA: TGCGCCAGCAGCCAAGAACGGTTCACAGATACGCAGTATTTT. The encoded protein is CASSQERFTDTQYF.

The genes are TRBV20-1 and TRBJ2-7; 7 bases agree with TRBD1. Germline V CDR1 and CDR2: DFQATT, SNEGSKA (reference sequence). The trim removed 6 bases at V and 5 bases at J, leaving 4 bases unmatched. The CDR3 runs 11 residues. In DNA form, the CDR3 reads TGCAGTGCAACAGACAGGGACGAGCAGTACTTC. Translated: CSATDRDEQYF.

The V and J genes are TRBV19 and TRBJ2-5, with D tentatively TRBD2 (5 bases). The CDR3 is 17 residues long. V lost 6 bases and J lost 0, with 20 bases in between. From germline, CDR1 is LNHDA and CDR2 SQIVND (reference sequence). The chain's CDR3 is CASSQSLWGANQETQYF. DNA of the CDR3: TGTGCCAGTAGCCAGTCCTTGTGGGGAGCGAACCAAGAGACCCAGTACTTC.

This clone was picked up a small number of times. CDR3 amino acids: CASSPEAQGREQYF. The CDR3 DNA follows: TGTGCCAGCAGCCCGGAGGCTCAGGGGCGCGAGCAGTACTTC. The chain uses TRBV5-4 and TRBJ2-7, with D possibly being TRBD1 (6 bases). Trimming left V 4 bases short and J 6 bases short, with 17 bases between. Germline V CDR1 and CDR2: SGHNT, YYREEE (reference sequence). The CDR3 is made up of 14 amino acids.

This chain joins TRBV5-1 and TRBJ2-3; a possible D gene is TRBD1 (6 bases). Germline loops: CDR1 SGHRS, CDR2 YFSETQ. The CDR3 contains 14 residues. The V gene lost 4 bases and the J gene lost 5 bases, with 14 bases spanning the gap. CDR3 sequence: CASSPTPGVDTQYF. The CDR3 nucleotides read TGCGCCAGCAGCCCGACGCCAGGGGTAGATACGCAGTATTTT.

V usage is TRBV28 and J usage is TRBJ1-5; 8 nucleotides line up with TRBD1. This CDR3 comprises 17 residues. The germline V gene encodes CDR1 MDHEN and CDR2 SYDVKM. V lost 4 bases to trimming and J lost 2 bases; unmatched junction nucleotides: 10. The chain's CDR3 is CASSSRGQGAGNQPQHF. The CDR3 DNA sequence: TGTGCCAGCAGTTCCCGGGGGCAGGGGGCTGGCAATCAGCCCCAGCATTTT.

This clone was counted between two and nine times. The chain links TRBV9 to TRBJ1-1, with 7 bases identical to TRBD1. V gave up 0 bases and J gave up 0 bases; unmatched junction bases: 8. The germline gives CDR1 SGDLS, CDR2 YYNGEE. This CDR3 spans 17 amino acids. CDR3: CASSVVIRTGMNTEAFF. The CDR3 nucleotides are TGTGCCAGCAGCGTAGTAATCCGGACAGGTATGAACACTGAAGCTTTCTTT.

The chain couples TRBV19 to TRBJ2-7; 7 nucleotides align to TRBD1. Trimming at V came to 7 bases and at J to 3 bases, leaving 6 bases not matched to a gene. This CDR3 comprises 13 residues. Germline CDR1 LNHDA, CDR2 SQIVND (reference sequence). CDR3 sequence reads: CASNQGQLYEQYF. Written as DNA, the CDR3 is TGTGCCAGTAACCAGGGACAGCTCTACGAGCAGTACTTC. The variable domain in full, completed from reference TRBV19 and TRBJ2-7, reads DGGITQSPKYLFRKEGQNVTLSCEQNLNHDAMYWYRQDPGQGLRLIYYSQIVNDFQKGDIAEGYSVSREKKESFPLTVTSAQKNPTAFYLCASNQGQLYEQYFGPGTRLTVT.

V is TRBV4-2 and J is TRBJ2-5; TRBD1 might be the D (5 bases). This CDR3 is built from 15 residues. The V and J ends lost 1 base and 2 bases respectively, with 11 bases between them. Germline CDR1 reads LGHNA; CDR2 reads YNFKEQ. The CDR3 sequence: CASSQGEDRQETQYF. CDR3 nucleotides: TGTGCCAGCAGCCAAGGGGAAGACAGACAAGAGACCCAGTACTTC.

V and J are TRBV29-1 and TRBJ2-3; D gene ambiguous. The CDR3 length is 11 residues. The V end was cut by 6 bases, the J end by 6 bases, with 10 bases between. Per the germline V gene, CDR1 is SQVTM and CDR2 is ANQGSEA. The CDR3 sequence is CSVAVLDTQYF. CDR3 bases: TGCAGCGTGGCGGTTTTGGATACGCAGTATTTT.

The genes are TRBV19 and TRBJ2-5, with 13 bases that match TRBD2. Per the germline V gene, CDR1 is LNHDA and CDR2 is SQIVND (reference sequence). Germline trimming cut 10 bases from V and 1 base from J; bases unmatched to any gene: 3. CDR3 length: 14 amino acids. The CDR3 region has the DNA TGTGCCACCAGACTAGCGGGGGGCCAAGAGACCCAGTACTTC. Amino acids: CATRLAGGQETQYF.

The chain couples TRBV2 to TRBJ1-2, with TRBD1 as a possible D gene (5 bases). V lost 5 bases, J lost 8 bases, and 15 bases lay in between. This CDR3 contains 13 residues. Germline assignment: CDR1 SNHLY and CDR2 FYNNEI. The CDR3 DNA reads as TGTGCCAGCAGTCGGGACGGCCGGGAGGGCTACACCTTC. Its protein is CASSRDGREGYTF.

J is TRBJ1-2 and V is TRBV4-1; maybe TRBD1 (6 bases). V was cut by 2 bases and J by 5 bases, with 15 bases left in between. Germline CDR1 MGHRA, CDR2 YSYEKL. The CDR3 consists of 15 residues. CDR3 in DNA: TGCGCCAGCAGCCAAATACCAGGGGTGGATTATGGCTACACCTTC. It yields the protein CASSQIPGVDYGYTF.

Turning to this clone: Mismatch with germline at one junction end may stem from a read error. J is TRBJ1-4 and V is TRBV15, with 10 positions matching TRBD1. Looked up from germline, CDR1 is LNHNV and CDR2 is YYDKDF (reference sequence). CDR3 length equals 14 residues. CDR3 amino acids: CATSRDRGRPGSVF. The CDR3 bases are TGTGCCACCAGCAGGGACAGGGGGAGGCCAGGGAGTGTTTTT.

V and J are TRBV9 and TRBJ2-3; the match to TRBD1 covers 7 bases. The germline V gene has CDR1 SGDLS and CDR2 YYNGEE. This CDR3 has 15 amino acids. The ends lost 6 bases at V and 4 bases at J; junction bases unmatched: 11. The CDR3 coding sequence is TGTGCCAGCACCCAACAGGGGAGAGGGGCAGATACGCAGTATTTT. Its translation: CASTQQGRGADTQYF.

This rearrangement joins TRBV25-1 to TRBJ1-2; possibly TRBD1 for D (6 bases). Germline lookup yields CDR1 MGHDK and CDR2 SYGVNS. The length of the CDR3 is 14 residues. The germline V and J ends were trimmed by 5 bases and 5 bases, with 15 bases remaining between them. The DNA of the CDR3 is TGTGCCAGCAGTTACCCAGGGGCGCGGTATGGCTACACCTTC. Translating it yields CASSYPGARYGYTF.

With regard to this clone: An end of the junction does not agree with germline; a read error may underlie this. The chain couples TRBV15 to TRBJ2-7; no definite D call. The germline V gene encodes CDR1 LNHNV and CDR2 YYDKDF (reference sequence). The CDR3 length is 12 residues. CDR3 in DNA: TGTGCCACCAGCAGTGATACCTACCAGCAGTACTTC. This encodes CATSSDTYQQYF.

The chain combines TRBV2 with TRBJ2-5, with D perhaps TRBD1 (6 bases). Germline-derived CDR1 and CDR2 are SNHLY and FYNNEI. The V and J ends lost 4 bases and 8 bases respectively, with 11 bases between them. The CDR3 length is 12 residues. The CDR3 reads CASSGETGTQYF. Written as DNA, the CDR3 is TGTGCCAGCAGTGGTGAGACAGGAACCCAGTACTTC.

This clone showed up just a few times. The chain employs TRBV4-3 and TRBJ2-3, with a weak D call TRBD2 (6 bases). Germline CDR1 is LGHNA and CDR2 is YSLEER. This CDR3 is 13 amino acids long. V was shortened by 0 bases and J by 9 bases, with 10 bases between the two germline ends. The CDR3, as DNA: TGCGCCAGCAGCCAAGATCTAGCGAGGACGCAGTATTTT. Encoded protein: CASSQDLARTQYF.

The chain is built from TRBV2 and TRBJ1-3; unclear D gene. The CDR3 length is 13 residues. Germline-derived CDR1 and CDR2 are SNHLY and FYNNEI. Trimming removed 1 base at V and 4 bases at J, with 5 bases between. The DNA for the CDR3 is TGTGCCAGCAGTGAAGACAAAGGAAACACCATATATTTT. This encodes CASSEDKGNTIYF.

This clone has only a few counts. The V call is TRBV6-5, the J call TRBJ2-7; 8 nucleotides line up with TRBD1. This CDR3 spans 13 amino acids. Looked up from germline, CDR1 is MNHEY and CDR2 is SVGAGI. V dropped 8 bases and J dropped 6; count of bases not matched to a gene: 9. The CDR3 region has the DNA TGTGCCAGCGGGACAGGAATGTGGAGCGAGCAGTACTTC. It specifies CASGTGMWSEQYF.

V gene TRBV4-2 combines with J gene TRBJ1-1; possible D gene TRBD1, 5 bases. Looked up from germline, CDR1 is LGHNA and CDR2 is YNFKEQ. This CDR3 has 14 residues. Trimming stripped 0 bases from V and 7 bases from J, with 12 bases between. DNA for the CDR3: TGTGCCAGCAGCCAAGATACACAGGCGATTGAAGCTTTCTTT. Amino acid sequence: CASSQDTQAIEAFF.

This clone was seen only once. The gene calls are TRBV7-2 and TRBJ1-3; possibly TRBD1 for D (5 bases). The CDR3 totals 16 residues. The germline V gene encodes CDR1 SGHTA and CDR2 FQGNSA. V gave up 1 base and J gave up 3 bases, with 13 bases separating them. The CDR3 DNA follows: TGTGCCAGCAGCTTAGGGGTAGGGGTGGGTGGAAACACCATATATTTT. Its protein is CASSLGVGVGGNTIYF.

The chain joins TRBV5-4 to TRBJ2-7; D call uncertain. This CDR3 has 13 residues. Germline CDR1 is SGHNT and CDR2 is YYREEE (reference sequence). The germline V and J ends were trimmed by 0 bases and 2 bases, with 6 bases remaining between them. For the CDR3, the DNA is TGTGCCAGCAGCTTGGGGAGAACCTACGAGCAGTACTTC. This translates into CASSLGRTYEQYF. The full variable domain, its missing parts supplied by reference TRBV5-4 and TRBJ2-7, is ETGVTQSPTHLIKTRGQQVTLRCSSQSGHNTVSWYQQALGQGPQFIFQYYREEENGRGNFPPRFSGLQFPNYSSELNVNALELDDSALYLCASSLGRTYEQYFGPGTRLTVT.

The gene calls are TRBV5-5 and TRBJ2-6; TRBD1 matches at 8 bases. Germline lookup yields CDR1 SGHKS and CDR2 YYEKEE (reference sequence). CDR3 length equals 17 residues. J gave up 4 bases and V 4 bases, and 10 bases lay outside the gene matches. CDR3 region: CASSPNQGARGANVLTF. The CDR3 bases are TGTGCCAGCAGCCCGAATCAGGGGGCGAGAGGGGCCAACGTCCTGACTTTC.

The rearrangement joins TRBV19 to TRBJ2-4; 7 positions match TRBD1. Germline V lookup: CDR1 LNHDA, CDR2 SQIVND (reference sequence). The ends lost 4 bases at V and 0 bases at J; junction bases unmatched: 3. The CDR3 contains 15 residues. Here the CDR3 DNA reads TGTGCCAGTAGTAGGGGACAGATAGCCAAAAACATTCAGTACTTC. Protein sequence: CASSRGQIAKNIQYF. Based on the CDR3 plus reference TRBV19 and TRBJ2-4, the full variable domain is DGGITQSPKYLFRKEGQNVTLSCEQNLNHDAMYWYRQDPGQGLRLIYYSQIVNDFQKGDIAEGYSVSREKKESFPLTVTSAQKNPTAFYLCASSRGQIAKNIQYFGAGTRLSVL.

V is TRBV5-6 and J is TRBJ2-3; no clear D gene. The V gene lost 0 bases and the J gene lost 5 bases, with 13 bases spanning the gap. Per the germline V gene, CDR1 is SGHDT and CDR2 is YYEEEE. The CDR3 contains 15 residues. This CDR3 is CASSLGTVIGDTQYF. CDR3 DNA sequence: TGTGCCAGCAGCTTGGGTACAGTAATAGGAGATACGCAGTATTTT.

The chain combines TRBV10-3 with TRBJ2-1; D call uncertain. Germline V gives CDR1 ENHRY, CDR2 SYGVKD. V dropped 6 bases and J dropped 4 bases, with 7 bases sitting between them. The CDR3 runs 12 residues. This CDR3 reads CAISDTYNEQFF. In DNA form, the CDR3 reads TGTGCCATCAGCGACACTTACAATGAGCAGTTCTTC.

V and J are TRBV10-3 and TRBJ2-7; tentative D call: TRBD1 (7 bases). The CDR3 has 15 residues. V shed 7 bases and J shed 3 bases, with 19 bases lying between them. Germline V gene sequence: CDR1 ENHRY, CDR2 SYGVKD. The CDR3 loop reads CAINEEGAVGYEQYF. DNA for the CDR3: TGTGCCATCAACGAGGAGGGGGCCGTCGGCTACGAGCAGTACTTC.

This clone appeared once. The DNA for the CDR3 is TGTGCCAGCAGTGTCGACAGGGGGGTCTACGAGCAGTACTTC. Translating gives CASSVDRGVYEQYF. This sequence joins TRBV6-1 and TRBJ2-7; 9 bases match TRBD1. The CDR3 has 14 residues. J lost 3 bases, V lost 4 bases, and 4 bases had no gene match. CDR1 MNHNS and CDR2 SASEGT come from the germline V gene.

The rearrangement uses TRBV9 and TRBJ1-1; D is uncertain. The CDR3 is 11 amino acids. Germline CDR1 and CDR2: SGDLS and YYNGEE. V was clipped by 7 bases and J by 8 bases, with 12 bases between them. The CDR3 is CASLAATEAFF. Here the CDR3 DNA reads TGTGCCAGCCTGGCTGCGACAGAAGCTTTCTTT.